The sequence of this T cell receptor (beta chain) was determined in a study of T cell responses to AZD1222 COVID-19 vaccine. The study's findings and limits: The repertoires were collected only after the peak T cell response. Vaccine-related CD4 TCRs covered spike, predominating at 160-218 and 743-854.

On this clone itself: Its matching antigen is unknown.

V gave up 0 bases and J gave up 2 bases, with 10 bases separating them. There are 15 residues in the CDR3. Germline loops: CDR1 MGHRA, CDR2 YSYEKL. This table comes from immunoSEQ multiplex PCR, and its TCRdb copy is limited to in-frame clones, with some not included. Among about 200,000 clones, about 93% were seen once, and the ten largest hold approximately 1%. Pooled samples include second doses given at about 4 or 12 weeks. The specimen was peripheral blood, collected 28 days after the second AZD1222 dose. This receptor was identified in an adult who received the AZD1222 COVID-19 vaccine. The gene calls are TRBV4-1 and TRBJ1-2; weak D call: TRBD1 (6 bases). The CDR3 DNA is TGCGCCAGCAGCCAAGATACAGGGAGCAACTATGGCTACACCTTC. Protein: CASSQDTGSNYGYTF.